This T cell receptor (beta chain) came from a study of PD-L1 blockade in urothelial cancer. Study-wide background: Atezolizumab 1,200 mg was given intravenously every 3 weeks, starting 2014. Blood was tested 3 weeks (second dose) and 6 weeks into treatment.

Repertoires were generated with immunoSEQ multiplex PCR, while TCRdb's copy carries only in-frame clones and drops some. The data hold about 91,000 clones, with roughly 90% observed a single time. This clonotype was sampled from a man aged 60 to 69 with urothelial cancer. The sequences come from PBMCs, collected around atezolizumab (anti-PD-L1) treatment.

CDR3 sequence reads: CASRVLGQNTDTQYF. The CDR3 DNA is TGTGCCAGCAGGGTCCTGGGACAGAACACAGATACGCAGTATTTT. The rearrangement joins TRBV5-6 to TRBJ2-3, with 7 bases matching TRBD1. The CDR3 runs to 15 residues. Germline loops: CDR1 SGHDT, CDR2 YYEEEE. The junction had 8 bases not matched to a gene; V was cut back by 5 bases and J by 2 bases. The entire variable domain, with the rest obtained from reference TRBV5-6 and TRBJ2-3, is as follows: DAGVTQSPTHLIKTRGQQVTLRCSPKSGHDTVSWYQQALGQGPQFIFQYYEEEERQRGNFPDRFSGHQFPNYSSELNVNALLLGDSALYLCASRVLGQNTDTQYFGPGTRLTVL.